This is a list of T cell receptor beta chains from one sample in a study of CD8 T cells in Susac syndrome. TCRdb recomputed calls from the immunoSEQ multiplex PCR reads with MiXCR, one row per CDR3 protein. The sample has about 150,000 distinct CDR3 sequences, roughly 95% seen once. The material sequenced was CD8+ T cells from PBMCs. The receptors stem from a human donor with multiple sclerosis. CDR3s include the opening cysteine and the closing phenylalanine or tryptophan. The order of the fields is D gene, clone size, J gene, V gene, CDR3 protein, CDR3 DNA. A D gene is named only where the DNA matches it firmly. Clone sizes are given selectively: once, few, many, or a class where the clone is expanded.

>TRBD1|-|TRBJ2-1|TRBV25-1
CASSGTGGYEQFF
TGTGCCAGCAGTGGCACAGGGGGCTATGAGCAGTTCTTC
>TRBD1|-|TRBJ2-2|TRBV9
CASSIPRDRGNTGELFF
TGTGCCAGCAGCATTCCTAGGGACAGGGGGAACACCGGGGAGCTGTTTTTT
>TRBD2|-|TRBJ2-5|TRBV6-1
CASSGGVLGGETQYF
TGTGCCAGTTCGGGGGGGGTCCTGGGAGGAGAGACCCAGTACTTC
>TRBD2|-|TRBJ2-5|TRBV5-5
CASSNGLEETQYF
TGTGCCAGCAGCAATGGACTAGAGGAGACCCAGTACTTC
>-|once|TRBJ2-1|TRBV11-2
CASSLGGGRPYNEQFF
TGTGCCAGCAGCTTAGGCGGGGGCAGGCCCTACAATGAGCAGTTCTTC
>-|once|TRBJ1-1|TRBV27
CASSTTVNTEAFF
TGTGCCAGCTCGACGACGGTGAACACTGAAGCTTTCTTT
>-|-|TRBJ2-7|TRBV7-9
CASSSAWGYEQYF
TGTGCCAGCAGCTCCGCATGGGGCTACGAGCAGTACTTC
>-|-|TRBJ1-2|TRBV29-1
CSVEEGGTDFYGYTF
TGCAGCGTTGAAGAGGGTGGTACAGACTTTTATGGCTACACCTTC
>-|-|TRBJ2-3|TRBV11-2
CASSLEYVDTQYF
TGTGCCAGCAGCTTAGAGTATGTAGATACGCAGTATTTT
>-|-|TRBJ1-2|TRBV30
CASQGEDGYGYTF
TGTGCCTCCCAAGGGGAGGACGGCTATGGCTACACCTTC
>-|once|TRBJ1-1|TRBV29-1
CSVEGANTEAFF
TGCAGCGTTGAGGGGGCGAACACTGAAGCTTTCTTT
>-|-|TRBJ2-7|TRBV2
CASGRRDYEQYF
TGTGCCAGCGGCAGGAGAGACTACGAGCAGTACTTC
>-|-|TRBJ2-7|TRBV7-9
CASSYPGGEGNEQYF
TGTGCCAGCAGCTACCCGGGCGGCGAGGGAAACGAGCAGTACTTC